The 10 T cell receptor beta chains below were found in one sample sequenced in a study of blood T cell repertoires in COVID-19. Libraries were prepared by immunoSEQ multiplex PCR; TCRdb keeps only in-frame clonotypes and omits some of them. The sample has roughly 250,000 clones, roughly 88% seen once. Source material: PBMCs or T cells enriched from blood (not recorded which). The receptors derive from a woman in her thirties or forties with acute COVID-19.

J is TRBJ1-6 and V is TRBV3-1 (or the pseudogene TRBV3-2); D is ambiguous. The germline V gene encodes CDR1 LGHDT and CDR2 YNNKEL (reference sequence). The CDR3 length is 16 residues. Deletions cut 4 bases from V and 10 bases from J, with 20 bases between. In nucleotides, the CDR3 is TGTGCCAGCAGCCCAAGATGGAGGGAGGGCCGGTCACCCCTCCACTTT. It is translated as CASSPRWREGRSPLHF.

The chain employs TRBV20-1 and TRBJ1-5, with D unresolved. V lost 3 bases and J 4 bases, leaving 16 bases between the germline ends. CDR1 DFQATT and CDR2 SNEGSKA come from the germline V gene (reference sequence). The CDR3 loop spans 15 amino acids. The CDR3 nucleotides are TGCAGTGCTAGTTCCGGGAAGCTGGGAAATCAGCCCCAGCATTTT. Translation: CSASSGKLGNQPQHF.

The J gene is TRBJ2-7, the V gene TRBV2, with 13 bases identical to TRBD2. Unmatched junction bases numbered 2, after V lost 6 bases and J lost 3 bases. Germline V gene sequence: CDR1 SNHLY, CDR2 FYNNEI. This CDR3 has 14 amino acids. CDR3 coding DNA: TGTGCCAGCAGAAGACTAGCGGGGGGCTACGAGCAGTACTTC. As protein: CASRRLAGGYEQYF. The variable domain in full, completed from reference TRBV2 and TRBJ2-7, reads EPEVTQTPSHQVTQMGQEVILRCVPISNHLYFYWYRQILGQKVEFLVSFYNNEISEKSEIFDDQFSVERPDGSNFTLKIRSTKLEDSAMYFCASRRLAGGYEQYFGPGTRLTVT.

The chain carries TRBV5-6 and TRBJ2-5; TRBD1 matches 7 bases. CDR1 and CDR2 (germline): SGHDT, YYEEEE. The V segment lost 2 bases and the J segment 5 bases; nucleotides outside the gene matches: 9. The CDR3 extends over 15 amino acids. CDR3 loop: CASSFTTGKLETQYF. DNA for the CDR3: TGTGCCAGCAGCTTCACGACAGGGAAGTTGGAGACCCAGTACTTC.

V gene TRBV6-5 combines with J gene TRBJ1-5; TRBD1 might be the D (6 bases). Looked up from germline, CDR1 is MNHEY and CDR2 is SVGAGI. Trimming pared 5 bases from V and 6 bases from J, leaving 11 bases between. This CDR3 is 13 amino acids long. CDR3 nucleotide sequence: TGTGCCAGCAGTCAGGGGCCGGGTCAGCCCCAGCATTTT. It codes for CASSQGPGQPQHF.

This sequence joins TRBV4-1 and TRBJ1-5; D gene uncertain. This CDR3 has 15 amino acids. Trimming shortened V by 1 base and J by 4 bases, and 11 bases separated the two germline ends. Per germline, CDR1 MGHRA and CDR2 YSYEKL. In DNA, the CDR3 is TGCGCCAGCAGCCAAGTGCGCCGAGCTAATCAGCCCCAGCATTTT. Translating gives CASSQVRRANQPQHF.

This chain uses TRBV5-6 with TRBJ2-7; tentative D call: TRBD1 (5 bases). Germline CDR1 and CDR2: SGHDT and YYEEEE. V lost 4 bases, J lost 2 bases, and 10 bases lay in between. The length of the CDR3 is 13 residues. CDR3 residues: CASSPRVPYEQYF. CDR3 DNA: TGTGCCAGCAGCCCCAGGGTACCCTACGAGCAGTACTTC.

V usage is TRBV24-1 and J usage is TRBJ2-3, with 9 bases fitting TRBD2. The CDR3 has 18 residues. CDR1 KGHDR and CDR2 SFDVKD come from the germline V gene. After removal of 6 bases from V and 8 bases from J, the junction contained 20 bases not matched to a gene. The CDR3 reads CATSPSVGLAGAHRTQYF. The CDR3 bases are TGTGCCACCAGTCCGTCGGTCGGGTTAGCGGGGGCTCATCGTACGCAGTATTTT.

The V call is TRBV7-3, the J call TRBJ2-1; 11 bases agree with TRBD1. Unmatched junction bases numbered 6, after V lost 2 bases and J lost 0 bases. From germline, CDR1 is SGHTA and CDR2 FQGTGA. The CDR3 length is 18 residues. The CDR3 DNA reads as TGTGCCAGCAGCTTATCAGGCGGGACAGGGGGCTCCTACAATGAGCAGTTCTTC. This gives the protein CASSLSGGTGGSYNEQFF.

CDR3 bases: TGCGCCAGCAGCATAGGACTAGCGGGGGCAGATACGCAGTATTTT. It codes for CASSIGLAGADTQYF. The V and J genes are TRBV5-1 and TRBJ2-3; 13 bases map to TRBD2. The germline V gene has CDR1 SGHRS and CDR2 YFSETQ. The CDR3 extends over 15 amino acids. Germline trimming cut 4 bases from V and 4 bases from J; bases unmatched to any gene: 3.